This record looks at one T cell receptor (beta chain) sequence and its context. Profiling relied on immunoSEQ multiplex PCR, and the TCRdb table lists in-frame clones only, not all of them. The sample carries about 84,000 clones, 75% to 85% recorded once. The data stem from a study of ipilimumab plus nivolumab after autologous stem cell transplantation. Study-level background: The DLBCL cohort had primary refractory and relapsed disease, with 18-month progression-free survival of about 86% and 29%.

Trimming shortened V by 4 bases and J by 11 bases, and 21 bases separated the two germline ends. CDR3 length equals 14 residues. From germline, CDR1 is SGHRS and CDR2 YFSETQ. The sequence was obtained from a male donor with diffuse large B-cell lymphoma. The chain employs TRBV5-1 and TRBJ1-1; D is possibly TRBD1 (5 bases). This specimen was PBMCs, taken in a trial of ipilimumab plus nivolumab as post-transplant consolidation. The CDR3 bases are TGCGCCAGCAGCCCCGGACAACCTGGGGTTGGGGCTTTCTTT. This sequence encodes CASSPGQPGVGAFF.